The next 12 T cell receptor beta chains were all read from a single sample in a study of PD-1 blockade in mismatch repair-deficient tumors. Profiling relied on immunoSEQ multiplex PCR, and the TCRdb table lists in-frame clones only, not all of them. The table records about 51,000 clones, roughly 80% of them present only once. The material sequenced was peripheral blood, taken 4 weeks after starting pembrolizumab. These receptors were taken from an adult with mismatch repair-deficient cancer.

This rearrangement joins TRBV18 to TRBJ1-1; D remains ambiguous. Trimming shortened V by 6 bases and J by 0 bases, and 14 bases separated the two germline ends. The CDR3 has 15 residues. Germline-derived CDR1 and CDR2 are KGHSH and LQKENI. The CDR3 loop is CASSPEDGLNTEAFF. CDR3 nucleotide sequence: TGTGCCAGCTCGCCTGAAGACGGCCTGAACACTGAAGCTTTCTTT.

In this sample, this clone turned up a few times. CDR3 sequence (DNA): TGTGCCAGCAGTCCCGAAGGATGGTACAATGAGCAGTTCTTC. This sequence encodes CASSPEGWYNEQFF. The rearrangement links TRBV7-3 to TRBJ2-1; no clear D. CDR1 SGHTA and CDR2 FQGTGA come from the germline V gene. The CDR3 is made up of 14 amino acids. Trimming left V 6 bases short and J 4 bases short, with 13 bases between.

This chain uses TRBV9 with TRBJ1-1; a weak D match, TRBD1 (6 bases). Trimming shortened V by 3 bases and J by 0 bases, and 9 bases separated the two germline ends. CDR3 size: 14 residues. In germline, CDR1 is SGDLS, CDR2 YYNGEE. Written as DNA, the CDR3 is TGTGCCAGCAGCGCGGGACAAATGAACACTGAAGCTTTCTTT. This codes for CASSAGQMNTEAFF.

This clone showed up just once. The CDR3 DNA follows: TGTGCCACCAGCAGAGCCGAGACCGGAGGGGGGGGCTACACCTTC. Encoded protein: CATSRAETGGGGYTF. The chain uses TRBV15 and TRBJ1-2, with a tentative D call TRBD1 (6 bases). Between the trimmed V and J ends, which lost 1 base and 8 bases, there was a span of 17 bases. This CDR3 is 15 amino acids long. CDR1 and CDR2 from the germline V gene are LNHNV and YYDKDF (reference sequence).

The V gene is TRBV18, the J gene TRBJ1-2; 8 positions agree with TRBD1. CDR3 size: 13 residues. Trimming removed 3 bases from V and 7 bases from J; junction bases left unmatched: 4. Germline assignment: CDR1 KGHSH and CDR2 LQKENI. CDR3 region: CASSPGQGGGYTF. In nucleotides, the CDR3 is TGTGCCAGCTCACCTGGACAGGGCGGTGGCTACACCTTC. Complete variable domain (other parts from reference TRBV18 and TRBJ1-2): NAGVMQNPRHLVRRRGQEARLRCSPMKGHSHVYWYRQLPEEGLKFMVYLQKENIIDESGMPKERFSAEFPKEGPSILRIQQVVRGDSAAYFCASSPGQGGGYTFGSGTRLTVV.

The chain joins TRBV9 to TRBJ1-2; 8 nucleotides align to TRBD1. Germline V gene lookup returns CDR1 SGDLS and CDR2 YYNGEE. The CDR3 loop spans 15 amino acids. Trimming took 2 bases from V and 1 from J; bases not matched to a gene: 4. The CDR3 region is CASSVSDRDNYGYTF. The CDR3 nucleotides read TGTGCCAGCAGCGTCTCGGACAGGGATAACTATGGCTACACCTTC.

The CDR3: CASSTLAGVVLEQYF. In DNA, the CDR3 is TGTGCCAGCAGTACGCTAGCGGGAGTCGTCCTCGAGCAGTACTTC. The V call is TRBV27, the J call TRBJ2-7, with TRBD2 matching 10 bases. Germline V gene data show CDR1 as MNHEY and CDR2 as SMNVEV (reference sequence). The trim removed 5 bases at V and 6 bases at J, leaving 10 bases unmatched. The CDR3 is made up of 15 amino acids.

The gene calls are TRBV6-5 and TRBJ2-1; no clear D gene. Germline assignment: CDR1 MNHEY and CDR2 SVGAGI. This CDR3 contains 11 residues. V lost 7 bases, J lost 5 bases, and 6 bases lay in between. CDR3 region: CASIGNNEQFF. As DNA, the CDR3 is TGTGCCAGCATCGGAAACAATGAGCAGTTCTTC.

As DNA, the CDR3 is TGTGCCAGCAGTTCACTAGCGGGAGGTATTTACGAGCAGTACTTC. It specifies CASSSLAGGIYEQYF. This chain joins TRBV6-1 and TRBJ2-7; 12 nucleotides align to TRBD2. V gave up 5 bases and J gave up 4 bases; unmatched junction bases: 6. The CDR3 is made up of 15 amino acids. Germline-derived CDR1 and CDR2 are MNHNS and SASEGT.

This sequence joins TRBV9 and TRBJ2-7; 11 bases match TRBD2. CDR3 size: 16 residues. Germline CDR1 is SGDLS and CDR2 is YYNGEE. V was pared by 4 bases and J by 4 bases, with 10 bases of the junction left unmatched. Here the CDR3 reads CASSPGLAVLEYEQYF. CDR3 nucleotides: TGTGCCAGCAGCCCGGGACTAGCGGTCCTGGAGTACGAGCAGTACTTC.

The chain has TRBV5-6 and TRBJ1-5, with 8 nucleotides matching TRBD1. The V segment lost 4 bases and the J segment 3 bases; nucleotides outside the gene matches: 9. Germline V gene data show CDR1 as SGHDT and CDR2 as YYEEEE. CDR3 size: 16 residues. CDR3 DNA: TGTGCCAGCAGCCTACGGACAGGGTCGAACAATCAGCCCCAGCATTTT. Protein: CASSLRTGSNNQPQHF.

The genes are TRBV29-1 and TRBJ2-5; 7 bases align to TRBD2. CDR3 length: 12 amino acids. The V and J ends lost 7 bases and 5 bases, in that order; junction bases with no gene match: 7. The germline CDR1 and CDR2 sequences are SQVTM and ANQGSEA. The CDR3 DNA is TGCAGCGCCCGAGTCGGGGGGGAGACCCAGTACTTC. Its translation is CSARVGGETQYF.